A selection of T cell receptor beta chains follows, all from one sample in a study of regulatory T cells in long-lasting Graves disease. TCRdb fed the multiplex PCR reads into MiXCR, producing one record per CDR3 protein. This table holds 500,000 to 800,000 distinct CDR3 sequences, approximately 31% found once. Sample: peripheral blood mononuclear cells (PBMCs), taken when the disease was refractory, from a patient treated with antithyroid drugs. These receptors originate from a female donor with Graves disease. The CDR3 runs from the conserved cysteine through the conserved F or W. The D gene is left open where the match is weak. Some rows have no size entry. The others give once, few or many, or a class for an expanded clone.

V	J	size	D	CDR3	DNA
TRBV20-1	TRBJ1-2	-	-	CSARVFDRQLANYGYTF	TGCAGTGCTAGAGTCTTCGACCGACAGTTAGCTAACTATGGCTACACCTTC
TRBV6-1	TRBJ1-5	-	-	CASSQFSNQPQHF	TGTGCCAGCAGTCAGTTTAGCAATCAGCCCCAGCATTTT
TRBV6-1	TRBJ1-1	-	-	CASSDAGLMNTEAFF	TGTGCCAGCAGTGACGCGGGGCTCATGAACACTGAAGCTTTCTTT
TRBV6-1	TRBJ1-4	many	-	CASQDPGGVVTNEKLFF	TGTGCCAGCCAAGACCCGGGGGGGGTTGTGACTAATGAAAAACTGTTTTTT
TRBV7-9	TRBJ1-4	-	-	CASSSNWGTNEKLFF	TGTGCCAGCAGCTCTAACTGGGGAACTAATGAAAAACTGTTTTTT
TRBV20-1	TRBJ2-7	few	TRBD2	CSASSGGPYEQYF	TGCAGTGCTAGTTCGGGAGGCCCGTACGAGCAGTACTTC
TRBV10-3	TRBJ1-2	-	-	CAIGVYTQGYTF	TGTGCCATCGGGGTTTACACACAAGGCTACACCTTC
TRBV7-9	TRBJ1-1	once	-	CASTPGGPEAFF	TGTGCCAGCACCCCCGGTGGGCCTGAAGCTTTCTTT
TRBV4-2	TRBJ2-7	few	-	CASSQEQGRWYF	TGTGCCAGCAGCCAAGAACAGGGTCGCTGGTACTTC
TRBV3-1	TRBJ2-4	few	-	CASSPTGAKNIQYF	TGTGCCAGCAGTCCCACGGGTGCCAAAAACATTCAGTACTTC
TRBV30	TRBJ1-4	-	TRBD1	CAWSVPGQGSEKLFF	TGTGCCTGGAGTGTACCGGGACAGGGGAGTGAAAAACTGTTTTTT
TRBV24-1	TRBJ2-5	many	TRBD2	CATGEGGGRAEETQYF	TGTGCCACCGGTGAAGGGGGCGGGAGGGCGGAGGAGACCCAGTACTTC
TRBV6-1	TRBJ2-6	many	-	CASSRISANVLTF	TGTGCCAGCAGTAGGATCAGTGCCAACGTCCTGACTTTC
TRBV12-3/TRBV12-4	TRBJ2-7	many	TRBD2	CASSPSGRVYEQYF	TGTGCCAGCAGTCCTAGCGGGAGGGTTTACGAGCAGTACTTC
TRBV2	TRBJ2-1	few	TRBD2	CASSGFSSGIYNEQFF	TGTGCCAGCAGTGGGTTTAGTAGCGGGATCTACAATGAGCAGTTCTTC
TRBV29-1	TRBJ2-5	-	TRBD2	CSVPGLAGVQETQYF	TGCAGCGTCCCCGGACTAGCGGGAGTACAAGAGACCCAGTACTTC
TRBV6-2/TRBV6-3	TRBJ1-2	-	TRBD1	CASRTGTGVGYTF	TGTGCCAGCAGAACGGGGACAGGGGTTGGCTACACCTTC
TRBV5-1	TRBJ1-1	many	-	CASSPSVPMNTEAFF	TGCGCCAGCAGCCCGTCAGTTCCAATGAACACTGAAGCTTTCTTT
TRBV15	TRBJ1-1	few	-	CATSESKGLNTEAFF	TGTGCCACCAGCGAGAGTAAGGGCCTGAACACTGAAGCTTTCTTT
TRBV3-1	TRBJ1-1	-	-	CASSLGRDLTLRAFF	TGTGCCAGCAGCCTCGGACGAGACCTGACACTGCGAGCTTTCTTT
TRBV3-1	TRBJ1-5	few	-	CASSQDPKSNQPQHF	TGTGCCAGCAGCCAAGACCCGAAAAGCAATCAGCCCCAGCATTTT
TRBV5-6	TRBJ1-1	-	TRBD1	CASSLTGAKNTEAFF	TGTGCCAGCAGCTTGACAGGGGCGAAGAACACTGAAGCTTTCTTT
TRBV5-6	TRBJ2-5	-	TRBD2	CASSLASGSIRETQYF	TGTGCCAGCAGCTTGGCTAGCGGGAGTATCCGAGAGACCCAGTACTTC
TRBV12-3/TRBV12-4	TRBJ1-1	many	TRBD1	CASSFGRGQTEAFF	TGTGCCAGCAGTTTTGGCAGGGGGCAAACTGAAGCTTTCTTT
TRBV29-1	TRBJ2-1	few	-	CRRKGSNEQFF	TGCAGAAGGAAGGGAAGCAATGAGCAGTTCTTC